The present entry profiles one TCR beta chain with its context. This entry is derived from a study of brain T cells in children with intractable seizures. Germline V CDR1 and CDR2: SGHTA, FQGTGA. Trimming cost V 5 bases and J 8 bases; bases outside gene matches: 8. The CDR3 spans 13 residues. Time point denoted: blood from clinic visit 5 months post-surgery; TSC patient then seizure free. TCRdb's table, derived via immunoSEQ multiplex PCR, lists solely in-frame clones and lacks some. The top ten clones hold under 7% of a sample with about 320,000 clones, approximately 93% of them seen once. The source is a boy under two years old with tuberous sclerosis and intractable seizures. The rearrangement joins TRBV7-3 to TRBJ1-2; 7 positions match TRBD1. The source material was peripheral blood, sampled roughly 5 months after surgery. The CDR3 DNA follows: TGTGCCAGCAGCCCGACAGGGATGGACGGCTACACCTTC. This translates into CASSPTGMDGYTF.